This T cell receptor beta chain was found in a study of shared clonotypes between healthy human individuals. Study-wide background: A couple of women and a few men aged 18 to 49 made up the donors.

This CDR3 comprises 15 residues. V lost 5 bases, J lost 5 bases, and 18 bases lay in between. Per the germline V gene, CDR1 is MNHNS and CDR2 is SASEGT. When samples were unsorted, around 90 million PBMCs were used for genomic DNA. Evenly divided among several immunoSEQ plates was the genomic DNA of each subset. Per the original data handling: ImmunoSEQ sequences covered only the junction and lacked quality scores; filtering therefore differed. Data came from immunoSEQ multiplex PCR; TCRdb stores just in-frame clones and leaves some out. That table supplies the V and J calls and clone size; D and trimming were determined from the DNA. Among 490,000 or so clones listed, about 80% were seen once.

The material sequenced was PBMCs. The TCR sequence derives from a woman in her thirties or forties in good health. Some clones in this sample may be carry-over from other donors' samples. This chain links TRBV6-1 with TRBJ2-5; the D gene is possibly TRBD2 (7 bases). CDR3 in amino acids: CASSTRREGGETQYF. In DNA, the CDR3 is TGTGCCAGCAGTACCCGGAGGGAGGGGGGCGAGACCCAGTACTTC.